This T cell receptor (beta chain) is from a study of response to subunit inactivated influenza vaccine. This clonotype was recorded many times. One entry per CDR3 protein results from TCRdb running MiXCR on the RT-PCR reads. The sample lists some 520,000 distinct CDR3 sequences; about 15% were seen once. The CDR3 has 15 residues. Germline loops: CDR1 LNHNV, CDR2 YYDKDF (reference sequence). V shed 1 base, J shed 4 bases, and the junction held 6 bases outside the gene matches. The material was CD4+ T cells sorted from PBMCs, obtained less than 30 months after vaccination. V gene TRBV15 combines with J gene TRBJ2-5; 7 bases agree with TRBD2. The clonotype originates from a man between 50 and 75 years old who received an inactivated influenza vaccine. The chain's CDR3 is CATSRGSSGLETQYF. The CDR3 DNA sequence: TGTGCCACCAGCAGAGGCTCTAGCGGTCTAGAGACCCAGTACTTC. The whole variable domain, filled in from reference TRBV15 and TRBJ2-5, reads DAMVIQNPRYQVTQFGKPVTLSCSQTLNHNVMYWYQQKSSQAPKLLFHYYDKDFNNEADTPDNFQSRRPNTSFCFLDIRSPGLGDTAMYLCATSRGSSGLETQYFGPGTRLLVL.